A selection of T cell receptor beta chains follows, all from one sample in a study of cytotoxic CD8 clonotypes in ibrutinib-treated CLL. The method was immunoSEQ multiplex PCR; TCRdb's version includes in-frame clones alone and lacks a portion of them. There are around 19,000 clones in the sample; about 70% occur only once, and 25% lies in the top ten. The material was PBMCs, obtained after 12 months of ibrutinib treatment. All receptors come from a human donor with chronic lymphocytic leukemia. Each CDR3 is given with its conserved first and last residue. A D gene is named only where the DNA matches it firmly. The listing skips clone size in some rows; elsewhere it reads once, few, many or a size class.

clone_size j_call d_call v_call cdr3_nt cdr3_aa
NA TRBJ1-5 NA TRBV28 TGTGCCAGCAGTTTATGGCGGGACCTGCAGCCCCAGCATTTT CASSLWRDLQPQHF
NA TRBJ1-2 NA TRBV6-5 TGTGCCAGCAGTTACACCGGCAACTATGGCTACACCTTC CASSYTGNYGYTF
NA TRBJ2-5 TRBD2 TRBV19 TGTGCCAGTAGTGGGACTAGCGGGAGGCACCTGGAGACCCAGTACTTC CASSGTSGRHLETQYF
few TRBJ2-5 NA TRBV5-6 TGTGCCAGCAGCCTCAGGGGTTTAAAGACCCAGTACTTC CASSLRGLKTQYF
once TRBJ2-7 NA TRBV9 TGTGCCAGCAGCGTAGAGGACCCGGGTGGGGAGCAGTACTTC CASSVEDPGGEQYF
NA TRBJ2-1 NA TRBV10-3 TGTGCCATCAGATTCACAGATAGCTCCTACAATGAGCAGTTCTTC CAIRFTDSSYNEQFF
NA TRBJ2-7 TRBD2 TRBV7-3 TGTGCCAGCAGCCTCGGGACTAGCGGCTTCGAGCAGTACTTC CASSLGTSGFEQYF
NA TRBJ1-4 NA TRBV7-9 TGTGCCAGCAGCCCGCAGGGTGGTGAAAAACTGTTTTTT CASSPQGGEKLFF
few TRBJ2-1 TRBD2 TRBV10-3 TGTGCCATCAGTGGGACTAGCGGGAGTACCCTTGGCTTTAATGAGCAGTTCTTC CAISGTSGSTLGFNEQFF
NA TRBJ2-7 TRBD1 TRBV5-1 TGCGCCAGCAGCTTGGAGACAGGGGGCCCCTACGAGCAGTACTTC CASSLETGGPYEQYF
few TRBJ2-1 TRBD2 TRBV7-9 TGTGCCAGCAGCTCTCGGACTAGCGAGGCCGTTGGGCAGTTCTTC CASSSRTSEAVGQFF
NA TRBJ1-2 TRBD1 TRBV10-3 TGTGCCATCAGTGAGTCACTTTTAAGGGACAGGGCTCGTGGCTACACCTTC CAISESLLRDRARGYTF
NA TRBJ2-7 NA TRBV6-6 TGTGCCAGCAACCTACAGGGGGGGGTTTACGAGCAGTACTTC CASNLQGGVYEQYF
NA TRBJ1-2 NA TRBV5-4 TGTGCCAGCAGCTTGCGACCGGGGTCCGTCTCTATTGGCTACACCTTC CASSLRPGSVSIGYTF
NA TRBJ1-2 NA TRBV4-2 TGTGCCAGCAGCCAAGATCACGCAGGGTCTAGCTATGGCTACACCTTC CASSQDHAGSSYGYTF
NA TRBJ1-2 NA TRBV29-1 TGCAGCGTTGCCTCTCTTAGGGGAGGCTACACCTTC CSVASLRGGYTF
NA TRBJ2-3 TRBD1 TRBV25-1 TGTGCCAGCAGTGAATTAGGGACAGGGGACGATACGCAGTATTTT CASSELGTGDDTQYF
once TRBJ1-3 NA TRBV6-5 TGTGCCAGCAGTTACGCTGGGGCGGGGGCATGGGACACCATATATTTT CASSYAGAGAWDTIYF
NA TRBJ2-1 TRBD2 TRBV18 TGTGCCAGCTCACCGGGAGCGGGAGGTGAGCAGTTCTTC CASSPGAGGEQFF
NA TRBJ1-1 NA TRBV27 TGTGCCAGCAGTTTAAATGGTGGTATTGAAGCTTTCTTT CASSLNGGIEAFF
NA TRBJ2-7 NA TRBV19 TGTGCCAGTAGTATAGGAATACAGAGATCCACCTCCTACGAGCAGTACTTC CASSIGIQRSTSYEQYF
NA TRBJ1-2 TRBD1 TRBV6-5 TGTGCCAGCAGCCTAACCGACAGGGGTTATGGCTACACCTTC CASSLTDRGYGYTF
NA TRBJ2-4 NA TRBV11-1 TGTGCCAGCAGCCAAGGGGGACTAGCCAAAAACATTCAGTACTTC CASSQGGLAKNIQYF
few TRBJ1-2 TRBD1 TRBV5-4 TGTGCCAGCAGCTTCCCACAGGGGGCGGTCGGCTACACCTTC CASSFPQGAVGYTF
NA TRBJ2-7 TRBD2 TRBV7-9 TGTGCCAGCAGCTTAGCCTTAGTTAGCGGGAGAGTAGAGCAGTACTTC CASSLALVSGRVEQYF
NA TRBJ1-1 TRBD1 TRBV5-4 TGTGCCAGCAGCTTGGGCCCCGGGTCCAGGGGGACTGAAGCTTTCTTT CASSLGPGSRGTEAFF
NA TRBJ2-6 NA TRBV7-6 TGTGCCAGCAGCCCAGACAGGCCCTCTGGGGCCAACGTCCTGACTTTC CASSPDRPSGANVLTF
NA TRBJ1-2 TRBD1 TRBV10-3 TGTGCCATCAGTGCCGGGACAGGGGTAGACGGCTACACCTTC CAISAGTGVDGYTF